This T cell receptor (beta chain) originates from a study of cytomegalovirus exposure and HLA in healthy donors. Points from the study as a whole: Donors were assumed by presence/absence analyses to have roughly uniform sequencing depth. Reports indicate that TCR beta sequences accurately predicted the HLA-A and HLA-B alleles of most subjects.

With regard to this clone: The antigen remains undetermined.

This CDR3 contains 13 residues. CDR1 and CDR2 from the germline V gene are SGHTA and FQGTGA. V trimming: 9 bases; J trimming: 3 bases; junction bases outside the gene matches: 7. At sampling all donors were nominally healthy, likely with unrecorded immune exposures. This PCR relied on a set of 60 Vbeta primers and 13 Jbeta primers. Sequencing used immunoSEQ multiplex PCR; TCRdb keeps in-frame clones, though not all of them. Of about 180,000 clones listed, roughly four fifths are singletons. Sequencing used PBMCs. This sequence joins TRBV7-3 and TRBJ1-1; 7 nucleotides agree with TRBD1. The sequence was collected from a man aged 18 to 30 in good health and CMV-seronegative. CDR3 nucleotide sequence: TGTGCCAGTCGACAGGGTAGGGACACTGAAGCTTTCTTT. Encoded protein: CASRQGRDTEAFF.